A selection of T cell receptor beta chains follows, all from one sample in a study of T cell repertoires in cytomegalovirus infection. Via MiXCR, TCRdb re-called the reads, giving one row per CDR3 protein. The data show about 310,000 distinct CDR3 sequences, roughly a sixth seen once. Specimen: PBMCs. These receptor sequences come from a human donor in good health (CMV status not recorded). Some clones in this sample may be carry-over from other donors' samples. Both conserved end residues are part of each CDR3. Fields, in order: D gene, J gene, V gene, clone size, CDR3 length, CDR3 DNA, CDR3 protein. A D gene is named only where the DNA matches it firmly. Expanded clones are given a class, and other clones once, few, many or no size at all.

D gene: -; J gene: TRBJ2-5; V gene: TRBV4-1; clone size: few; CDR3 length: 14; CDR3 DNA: TGCGCCAGCAGCCAAGGGGGTATCCAAGAGACCCAGTACTTC; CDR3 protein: CASSQGGIQETQYF
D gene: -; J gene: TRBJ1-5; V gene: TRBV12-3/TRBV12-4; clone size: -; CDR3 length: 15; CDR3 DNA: TGTGCCAGCAGTGCCCAGTTGGGGGGCAATCAGCCCCAGCATTTT; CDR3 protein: CASSAQLGGNQPQHF
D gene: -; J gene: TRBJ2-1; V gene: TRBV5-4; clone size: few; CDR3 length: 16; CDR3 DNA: TGTGCCAGCAGTCAACATGGACTCGGAATAAACAATGAGCAGTTCTTC; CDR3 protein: CASSQHGLGINNEQFF
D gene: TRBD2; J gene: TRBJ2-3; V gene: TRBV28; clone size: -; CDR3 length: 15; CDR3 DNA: TGTGCCAGCAGTTTTCGGGGGGATGGTGCAGATACGCAGTATTTT; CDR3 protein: CASSFRGDGADTQYF
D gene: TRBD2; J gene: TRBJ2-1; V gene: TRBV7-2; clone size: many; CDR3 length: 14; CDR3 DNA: TGTGCCAGCAGCTACACCGGGACTAGCAATGAGCAGTTCTTC; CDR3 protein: CASSYTGTSNEQFF
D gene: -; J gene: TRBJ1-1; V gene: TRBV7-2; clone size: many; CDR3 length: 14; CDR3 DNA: TGTGCCAGCAGCTTAGGACGGGAGAACACTGAAGCTTTCTTT; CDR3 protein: CASSLGRENTEAFF
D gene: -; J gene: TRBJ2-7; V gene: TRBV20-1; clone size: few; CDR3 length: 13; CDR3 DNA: TGCAGTGCCTTTAGGACACAAAACTACGAGCAGTACTTC; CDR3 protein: CSAFRTQNYEQYF
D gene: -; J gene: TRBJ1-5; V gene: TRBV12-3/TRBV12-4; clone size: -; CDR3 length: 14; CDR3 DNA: TGTGCCAGCAGTTTTGGGGGGTTAAATCAGCCCCAGCATTTT; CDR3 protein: CASSFGGLNQPQHF
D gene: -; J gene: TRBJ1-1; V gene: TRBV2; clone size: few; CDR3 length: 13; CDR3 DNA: TGTGCCAGCAGCCTGTCCCCGGGCACTGAAGCTTTCTTT; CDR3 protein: CASSLSPGTEAFF
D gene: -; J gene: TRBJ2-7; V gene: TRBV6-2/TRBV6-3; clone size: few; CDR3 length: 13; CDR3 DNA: TGTGCCAGCAAACAGCCGAACGTTTACGAGCAGTACTTC; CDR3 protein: CASKQPNVYEQYF
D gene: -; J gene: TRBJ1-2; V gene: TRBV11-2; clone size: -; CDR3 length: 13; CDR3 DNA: TGTGCCAGCAGCTTAGACGGGGCCTATGGCTACACCTTC; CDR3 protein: CASSLDGAYGYTF
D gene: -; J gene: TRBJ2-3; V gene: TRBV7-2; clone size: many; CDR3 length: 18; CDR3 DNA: TGTGCCAGCAGCTTACTGGGACTCACCGCGTTTAGCACAGATACGCAGTATTTT; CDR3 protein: CASSLLGLTAFSTDTQYF
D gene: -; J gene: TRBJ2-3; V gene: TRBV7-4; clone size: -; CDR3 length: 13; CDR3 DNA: TGTGCCAGCAGCTTATGGGGTGCAGATACGCAGTATTTT; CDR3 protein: CASSLWGADTQYF
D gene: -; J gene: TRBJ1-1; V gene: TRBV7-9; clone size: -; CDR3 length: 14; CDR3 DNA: TGTGCCAGCAGCTTAGTATCAGAGAACACTGAAGCTTTCTTT; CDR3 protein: CASSLVSENTEAFF
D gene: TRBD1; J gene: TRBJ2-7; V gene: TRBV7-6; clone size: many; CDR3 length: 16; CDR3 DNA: TGTGCCAGCAGCTTAGGAGTGGGACAGGGGGCATACGAGCAGTACTTC; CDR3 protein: CASSLGVGQGAYEQYF
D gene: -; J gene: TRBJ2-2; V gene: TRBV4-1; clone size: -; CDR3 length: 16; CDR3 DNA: TGCGCCAGCAGCCAAGGACCGGGGGAGAACACCGGGGAGCTGTTTTTT; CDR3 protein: CASSQGPGENTGELFF
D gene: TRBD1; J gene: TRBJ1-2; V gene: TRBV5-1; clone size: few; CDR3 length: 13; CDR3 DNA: TGCGCCAGCACTATCGAGACAGGGGGCGTCAACACCTTC; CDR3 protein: CASTIETGGVNTF
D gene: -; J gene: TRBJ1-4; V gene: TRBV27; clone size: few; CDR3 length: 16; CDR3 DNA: TGTGCCAGCAGACGCGGTGGGGTACAGCTGGAAGAAAAACTGTTTTTT; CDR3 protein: CASRRGGVQLEEKLFF
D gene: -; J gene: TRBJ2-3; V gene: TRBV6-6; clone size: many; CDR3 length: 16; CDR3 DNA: TGTGCCAGCAGTTACTCGTGGTCGCGGGGCACAGATACGCAGTATTTT; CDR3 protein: CASSYSWSRGTDTQYF
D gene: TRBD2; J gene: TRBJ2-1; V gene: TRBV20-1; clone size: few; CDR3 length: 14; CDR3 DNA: TGCAGTGCTAGAGGACTAGCGGACCACAATGAGCAGTTCTTC; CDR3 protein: CSARGLADHNEQFF
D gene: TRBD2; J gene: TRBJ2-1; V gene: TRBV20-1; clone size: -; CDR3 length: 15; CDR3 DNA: TGCAGTGCTACGAACCCTAGCGGGAAAGACAATGAGCAGTTCTTC; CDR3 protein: CSATNPSGKDNEQFF